The entry below describes one TCR beta chain. The antigen remains undetermined. Patients with a history of multiple malignancies were excluded. Between about 2.24 and 4.92 ug genomic DNA went in, equal for pairs. Sequenced by immunoSEQ multiplex PCR; TCRdb stores in-frame clones only, minus some. This table holds over 1,500 clones, roughly 90% found once. This entry belongs to a study of T cells in lung cancer brain metastases. General study points: Brain metastases had fewer unique productive clones than primaries (median about 1,500 versus 4,500).

Sequencing was performed on tumor tissue from a brain metastasis. The sequence was obtained from a woman aged 50 to 60 with non-small cell lung cancer that had spread to the brain.

The CDR3, as DNA: TGTGCCAGCAGTGAAGTGGGGGGTATGACAGATACGCAGTATTTT. Residues: CASSEVGGMTDTQYF. The rearrangement links TRBV2 to TRBJ2-3; possible D gene TRBD2, 6 bases. CDR1 and CDR2 from the germline V gene are SNHLY and FYNNEI. This CDR3 has 15 residues. Trimming pared 1 base from V and 3 bases from J, leaving 11 bases between.